A single sample gave rise to the 2 T cell receptor beta chains below, sequenced in a study of T cells after yellow fever vaccination (dated by TCRdb to about 2019). The treatment or condition label here, explained by the study, means: live attenuated yellow fever vaccine strain. Library creation used 5' RACE. Sequencing instrument: Illumina NovaSeq 6000. The public reads were reprocessed in TCRdb via fastp at Q25 and MiXCR, keeping in-frame beta chains. Entries that share a CDR3 protein sequence are merged under the most common genes and DNA. In this sample the table shows fewer than 400,000 distinct CDR3 sequences, about 10% of which occur a single time. Roughly 3% of the sample is in the top ten clones. The sample consisted of CD4+ T cells sorted from PBMCs, taken 45 days after the yellow fever booster vaccination. Source of these receptors: a man between 18 and 35 years old who received the YFV17D yellow fever vaccine.

This clonotype was counted ten times or more. This chain joins TRBV29-1 and TRBJ2-1; possible D gene TRBD1, 6 bases. V was shortened by 7 bases and J by 10 bases, with 14 bases between the two germline ends. In germline, CDR1 is SQVTM, CDR2 ANQGSEA. The CDR3 extends over 11 amino acids. CDR3 sequence reads: CSAGQYGEQFF. CDR3 DNA sequence: TGCAGCGCAGGACAGTACGGAGAGCAGTTCTTC.

The chain joins TRBV7-8 to TRBJ1-2; D perhaps matches TRBD1 (5 bases). The CDR3 is 14 residues long. CDR1 is SGHVS, CDR2 FQNEAQ, per germline. V was shortened by 2 bases and J by 2 bases, with 9 bases between the two germline ends. This CDR3 is CASSLKGRNYGYTF. CDR3 DNA sequence: TGTGCCAGCAGCTTAAAGGGACGGAACTATGGCTACACCTTC.